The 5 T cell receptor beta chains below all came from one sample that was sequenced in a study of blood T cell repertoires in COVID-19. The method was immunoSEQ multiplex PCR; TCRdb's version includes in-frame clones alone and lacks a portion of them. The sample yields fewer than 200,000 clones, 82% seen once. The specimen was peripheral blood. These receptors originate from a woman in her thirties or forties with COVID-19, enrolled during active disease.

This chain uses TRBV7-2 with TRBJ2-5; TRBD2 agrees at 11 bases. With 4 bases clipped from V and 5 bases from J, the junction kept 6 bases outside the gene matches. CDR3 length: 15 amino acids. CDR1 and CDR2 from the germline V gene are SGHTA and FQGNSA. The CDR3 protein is CASSSTSGGWETQYF. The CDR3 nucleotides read TGTGCCAGCAGCTCCACTAGCGGGGGTTGGGAGACCCAGTACTTC.

The CDR3: CASRRGQTYEQYF. The DNA for the CDR3 is TGCGCCAGCAGAAGGGGACAGACCTACGAGCAGTACTTC. The chain joins TRBV5-1 to TRBJ2-7, with 7 bases fitting TRBD1. The CDR3 totals 13 residues. Germline-derived CDR1 and CDR2 are SGHRS and YFSETQ. Unmatched junction bases numbered 4, after V lost 5 bases and J lost 2 bases.

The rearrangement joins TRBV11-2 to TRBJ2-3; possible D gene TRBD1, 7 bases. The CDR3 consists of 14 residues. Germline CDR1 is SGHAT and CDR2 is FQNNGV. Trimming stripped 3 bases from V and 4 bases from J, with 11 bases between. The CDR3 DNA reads TGTGCCAGCAGCTTGATCAGGGGGGCAGATACGCAGTATTTT. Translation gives CASSLIRGADTQYF.

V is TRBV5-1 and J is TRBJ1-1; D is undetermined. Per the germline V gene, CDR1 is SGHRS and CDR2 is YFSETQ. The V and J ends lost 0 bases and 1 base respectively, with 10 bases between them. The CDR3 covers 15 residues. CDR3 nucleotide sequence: TGCGCCAGCAGCTTGGCCAATCCAGAGAACACTGAAGCTTTCTTT. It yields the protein CASSLANPENTEAFF. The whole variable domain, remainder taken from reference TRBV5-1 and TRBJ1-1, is KAGVTQTPRYLIKTRGQQVTLSCSPISGHRSVSWYQQTPGQGLQFLFEYFSETQRNKGNFPGRFSGRQFSNSRSEMNVSTLELGDSALYLCASSLANPENTEAFFGQGTRLTVV.

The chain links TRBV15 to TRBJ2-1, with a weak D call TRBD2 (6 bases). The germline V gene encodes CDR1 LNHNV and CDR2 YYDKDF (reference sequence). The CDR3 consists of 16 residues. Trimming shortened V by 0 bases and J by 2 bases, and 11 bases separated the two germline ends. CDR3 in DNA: TGTGCCACCAGCAGAGATCTGGGGGGTCCCTACAATGAGCAGTTCTTC. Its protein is CATSRDLGGPYNEQFF.